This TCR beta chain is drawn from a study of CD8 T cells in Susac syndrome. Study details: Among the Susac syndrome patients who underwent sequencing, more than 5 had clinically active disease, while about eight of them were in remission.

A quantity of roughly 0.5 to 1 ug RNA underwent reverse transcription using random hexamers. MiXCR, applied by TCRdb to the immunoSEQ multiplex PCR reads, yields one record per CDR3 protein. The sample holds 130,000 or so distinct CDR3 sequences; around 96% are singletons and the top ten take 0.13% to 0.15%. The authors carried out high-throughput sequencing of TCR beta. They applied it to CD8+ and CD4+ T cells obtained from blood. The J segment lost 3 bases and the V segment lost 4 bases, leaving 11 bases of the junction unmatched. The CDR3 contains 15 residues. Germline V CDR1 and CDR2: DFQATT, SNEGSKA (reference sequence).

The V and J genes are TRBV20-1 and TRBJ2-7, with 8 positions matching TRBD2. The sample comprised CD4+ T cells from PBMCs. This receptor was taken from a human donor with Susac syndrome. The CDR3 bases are TGCAGTGCTATACCAATAGCGGGATTGGACTACGAGCAGTACTTC. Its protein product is CSAIPIAGLDYEQYF.